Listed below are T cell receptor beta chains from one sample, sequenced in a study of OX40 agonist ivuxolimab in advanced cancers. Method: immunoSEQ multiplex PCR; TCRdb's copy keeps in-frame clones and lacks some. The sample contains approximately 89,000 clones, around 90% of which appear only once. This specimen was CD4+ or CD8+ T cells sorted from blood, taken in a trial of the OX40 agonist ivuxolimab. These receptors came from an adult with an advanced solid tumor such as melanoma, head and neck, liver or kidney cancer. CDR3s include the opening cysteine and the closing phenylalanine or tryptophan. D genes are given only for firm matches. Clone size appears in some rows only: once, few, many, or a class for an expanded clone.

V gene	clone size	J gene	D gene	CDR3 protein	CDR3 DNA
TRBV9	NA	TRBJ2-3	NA	CASSEGSTDTQYF	TGTGCCAGCAGCGAAGGGAGCACAGATACGCAGTATTTT
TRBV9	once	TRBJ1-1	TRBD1	CASSVSGTGLTEAFF	TGTGCCAGCAGCGTTTCCGGGACAGGGTTAACTGAAGCTTTCTTT
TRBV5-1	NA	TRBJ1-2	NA	CASSLDLAGYGYTF	TGCGCCAGCAGCTTGGATCTGGCTGGCTATGGCTACACCTTC
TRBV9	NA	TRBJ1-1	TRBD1	CASSAGQGNTEAFF	TGTGCCAGCAGCGCCGGACAGGGGAACACTGAAGCTTTCTTT
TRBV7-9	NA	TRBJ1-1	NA	CASSLQPFPEAFF	TGTGCCAGCAGCTTACAACCGTTCCCTGAAGCTTTCTTT
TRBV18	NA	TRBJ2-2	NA	CASSPELVTGELFF	TGTGCCAGCTCACCAGAACTAGTTACCGGGGAGCTGTTTTTT
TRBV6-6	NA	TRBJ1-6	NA	CASSYDSPGNSPLHF	TGTGCCAGCAGTTACGACAGCCCCGGGAATTCACCCCTCCACTTT
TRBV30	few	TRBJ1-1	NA	CASDTQMNTEAFF	TGTGCCTCGGACACCCAGATGAACACTGAAGCTTTCTTT
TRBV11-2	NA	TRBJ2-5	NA	CASSLEETQYF	TGTGCCAGCAGCTTGGAAGAGACCCAGTACTTC
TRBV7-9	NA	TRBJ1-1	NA	CASSRTRGSEAFF	TGTGCCAGCAGTCGAACTCGGGGCTCTGAAGCTTTCTTT
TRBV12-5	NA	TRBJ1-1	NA	CASGFPRGLNTEAFF	TGTGCTAGTGGTTTTCCCAGGGGACTTAACACTGAAGCTTTCTTT
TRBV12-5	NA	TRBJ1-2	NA	CASGLVDGLANYGYTF	TGTGCTAGTGGTTTGGTAGATGGGCTCGCTAACTATGGCTACACCTTC
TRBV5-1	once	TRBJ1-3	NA	CASSLTGLGGGNTIYF	TGCGCCAGCAGCTTGACGGGGCTCGGAGGGGGAAACACCATATATTTT
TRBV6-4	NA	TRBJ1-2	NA	CASTTLQPNYGYTF	TGTGCCAGCACTACCCTACAGCCTAACTATGGCTACACCTTC
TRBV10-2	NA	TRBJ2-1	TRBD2	CASRSLTSGGTYNEQFF	TGCGCCAGCAGAAGTTTGACTAGCGGGGGGACATACAATGAGCAGTTCTTC
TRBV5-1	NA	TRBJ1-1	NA	CASSLGGRGTEAFF	TGCGCCAGCAGCTTGGGGGGGCGCGGCACTGAAGCTTTCTTT
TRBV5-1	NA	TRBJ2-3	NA	CASSWGRTQVTQYF	TGCGCCAGCAGCTGGGGCAGGACACAGGTTACGCAGTATTTT
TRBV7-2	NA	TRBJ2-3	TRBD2	CASSTSSGTNTQYF	TGTGCCAGCAGCACATCTAGCGGCACTAATACGCAGTATTTT
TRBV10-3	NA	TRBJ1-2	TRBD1	CAISEGQGAYGYTF	TGTGCCATCAGTGAGGGACAGGGAGCCTATGGCTACACCTTC
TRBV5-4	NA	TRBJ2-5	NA	CASSLLAGPDGETQYF	TGTGCCAGCAGCCTCCTCGCGGGGCCGGACGGGGAGACCCAGTACTTC
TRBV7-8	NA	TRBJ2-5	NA	CASSPPTGTKPSSAQYF	TGTGCCAGCAGCCCCCCCACAGGGACTAAACCGTCCTCGGCCCAGTACTTC
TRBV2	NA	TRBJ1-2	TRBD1	CASSLDDRDYGYTF	TGTGCCAGCAGCCTAGACGACAGGGATTATGGCTACACCTTC
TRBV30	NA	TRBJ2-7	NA	CAWSRSGSLSYEQYF	TGTGCCTGGAGTCGTTCTGGCAGTCTCTCCTACGAGCAGTACTTC
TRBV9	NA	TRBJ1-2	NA	CASSETGSGGRHYGYTF	TGTGCCAGCAGCGAGACGGGATCGGGGGGCAGGCACTATGGCTACACCTTC
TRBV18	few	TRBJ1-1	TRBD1	CASSPQTGGGTEAFF	TGTGCCAGCTCACCACAGACAGGGGGGGGCACTGAAGCTTTCTTT
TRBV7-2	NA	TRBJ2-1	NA	CASSLSFHNEQFF	TGTGCCAGCAGCTTATCTTTCCACAATGAGCAGTTCTTC
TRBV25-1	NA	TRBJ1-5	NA	CASSEVGFYWPQHF	TGTGCCAGCAGTGAGGTAGGGTTCTATTGGCCCCAGCATTTT
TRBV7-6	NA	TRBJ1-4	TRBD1	CASSPRRGGAANEKLFF	TGTGCCAGCAGCCCAAGGAGAGGGGGCGCAGCTAATGAAAAACTGTTTTTT
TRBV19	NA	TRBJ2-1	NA	CASSIVAFSSYNEQFF	TGTGCCAGTAGTATAGTAGCTTTCAGCTCCTACAATGAGCAGTTCTTC
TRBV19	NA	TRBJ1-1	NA	CASTLRGVTEAFF	TGTGCCAGTACCCTTAGGGGGGTAACTGAAGCTTTCTTT
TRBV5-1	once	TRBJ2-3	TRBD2	CASSLGLAGRTDTQYF	TGCGCCAGCAGCCTAGGACTAGCGGGCCGCACAGATACGCAGTATTTT
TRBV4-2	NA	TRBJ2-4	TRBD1	CASSQDRGSQNIQYF	TGTGCCAGCAGCCAAGACAGGGGGAGTCAAAACATTCAGTACTTC
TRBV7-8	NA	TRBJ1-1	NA	CASSQGLGTEAFF	TGTGCCAGCAGCCAGGGCTTGGGGACTGAAGCTTTCTTT
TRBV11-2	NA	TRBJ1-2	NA	CASSFRGGYTF	TGTGCCAGCAGCTTCAGAGGTGGCTACACCTTC
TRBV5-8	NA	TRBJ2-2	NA	CASSLSEGLILPGELFF	TGTGCCAGCAGCTTGAGTGAAGGCTTAATCTTACCGGGGGAGCTGTTTTTT
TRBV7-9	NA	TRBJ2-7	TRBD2	CASSSSGVKSHEQYF	TGTGCCAGCAGCTCTAGCGGCGTTAAGTCCCACGAGCAGTACTTC
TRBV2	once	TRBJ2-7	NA	CASRLDFYEQYF	TGTGCCAGCAGACTGGACTTCTACGAGCAGTACTTC
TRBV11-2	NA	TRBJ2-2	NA	CASSSLQGTGELFF	TGTGCCAGCAGCTCTCTACAGGGCACCGGGGAGCTGTTTTTT
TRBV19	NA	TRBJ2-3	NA	CASSIRRTDTDTQYF	TGTGCCAGTAGTATCCGCCGGACAGACACAGATACGCAGTATTTT
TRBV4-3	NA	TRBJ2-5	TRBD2	CASSQGGGEGTQYF	TGCGCCAGCAGCCAAGGCGGGGGGGAGGGGACCCAGTACTTC
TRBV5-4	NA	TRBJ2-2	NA	CASSKEANTGELFF	TGTGCCAGCAGCAAGGAGGCCAACACCGGGGAGCTGTTTTTT
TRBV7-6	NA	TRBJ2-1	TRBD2	CASSSGGGSYNEQFF	TGTGCCAGCAGCTCCGGGGGGGGGTCCTACAATGAGCAGTTCTTC
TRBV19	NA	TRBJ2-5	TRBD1	CASSMGTDRQETQYF	TGTGCCAGTAGTATGGGGACAGATCGGCAAGAGACCCAGTACTTC
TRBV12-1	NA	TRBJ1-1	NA	CASSPFTASTNTEAFF	TGTGCCAGCAGCCCCTTTACGGCCAGTACGAACACTGAAGCTTTCTTT
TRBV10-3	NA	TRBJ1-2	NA	CAISERANYGYTF	TGTGCCATCAGCGAGAGAGCTAACTATGGCTACACCTTC
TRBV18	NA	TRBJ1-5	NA	CASSPQGNTYSNQPQHF	TGTGCCAGCTCACCACAGGGGAATACCTATAGCAATCAGCCCCAGCATTTT
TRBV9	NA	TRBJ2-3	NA	CASSVLASTDTQYF	TGTGCCAGCAGCGTATTGGCATCAACAGATACGCAGTATTTT
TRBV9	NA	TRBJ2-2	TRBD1	CASSVGGGTGRATGKLFF	TGTGCCAGCAGCGTAGGAGGGGGGACAGGGAGGGCCACCGGGAAGCTGTTTTTT
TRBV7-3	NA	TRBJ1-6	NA	CASAWSGVNSPLHF	TGTGCCAGCGCCTGGTCTGGAGTTAATTCACCCCTCCACTTT
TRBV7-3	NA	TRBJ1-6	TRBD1	CASSLTGGSTPLHF	TGTGCCAGCAGCTTAACAGGGGGCAGTACACCCCTCCACTTT
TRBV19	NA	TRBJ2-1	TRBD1	CASSNTGTGRNEQFF	TGTGCCAGTAGTAACACCGGGACAGGGCGGAATGAGCAGTTCTTC
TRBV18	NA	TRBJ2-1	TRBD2	CASSPRGGFEFHEQFF	TGTGCCAGCTCCCCCCGGGGGGGGTTTGAATTCCATGAGCAGTTCTTC
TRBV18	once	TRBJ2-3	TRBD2	CASSQTSGGFTDTQYF	TGTGCCAGCTCACAGACTAGCGGGGGCTTCACAGATACGCAGTATTTT
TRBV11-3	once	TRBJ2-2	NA	CASSLQTVNTGELFF	TGTGCCAGCAGCCTACAGACGGTGAACACCGGGGAGCTGTTTTTT